This T cell receptor beta chain was documented in a study of breast tumors, draining lymph nodes, adjacent tissues (dated by TCRdb to about 2016). About the full investigation: Breast cancer patients provided tumor, adjacent nontumor tissue and axillary lymph nodes, and the study compared the TCR beta repertoires across these three sources. The study aimed to assess the relationships and possible T-cell exchange between tumor, surrounding tissue and draining lymph node repertoires in human breast cancer. The paper as a whole reports these results and caveats: Tumor and nontumor tissue repertoires were significantly more similar in luminal-like than in basal-like breast cancer. The conclusion that tumor T cells originate in lymph nodes was presented as consistent with a hypothesis rather than as directly demonstrated. The data were considered consistent with the idea that most tumor T cells come from the lymph node and then expand in tumor tissue. Tumor T-cell repertoires showed less diversity than lymph node repertoires and more diversity than nontumor tissue repertoires, and tumor T-cell repertoires showed preferential V and J gene usage.

Sequencing was performed on an Illumina HiSeq 2000. Multiplex PCR amplification was used to build the TCR beta chain libraries. The amplified TCR beta chain products were analyzed by high-throughput sequencing. The public reads were quality trimmed at Q25 with fastp and then assembled into clones with MiXCR by TCRdb, keeping productive beta chains. Each CDR3 protein gets just one entry, which takes the most common genes and DNA from the rows behind it. Across this sample there are roughly 130,000 distinct CDR3 sequences, with 20% seen only once. 3.5% to 4.5% of the sample lies in the top ten. The lymph node samples were taken from the axillary draining lymph nodes of breast cancer patients. This clonotype was observed a few times. Its antigen target is currently unknown. Per-base quality was not reported, and no clone a single base away is much larger than it. Based on the germline V gene (reference sequence), the CDR1 and CDR2 sequences are LGHDT and YNNKEL. The CDR3 holds 16 amino acids from the cysteine to the phenylalanine. Solely the CDR3 DNA is kept, with 48 bases framed from the first base. Germline trimming amounts to 4 bases on V and 4 bases on J, with 5 as the count of junction bases outside the gene matches.

This sequence was found in a female donor with breast cancer. Some clones in this sample may be carry-over from other donors' samples. The chain employs TRBV3-1 and TRBJ2-3, with 13 bases matching TRBD2. Sequencing was done on a sample of axillary lymph node tissue. Here is the DNA: TGTGCCAGCAGCCTCCGGACTAGCGGGGGTTCAGATACGCAGTATTTT. This yields the protein CASSLRTSGGSDTQYF.